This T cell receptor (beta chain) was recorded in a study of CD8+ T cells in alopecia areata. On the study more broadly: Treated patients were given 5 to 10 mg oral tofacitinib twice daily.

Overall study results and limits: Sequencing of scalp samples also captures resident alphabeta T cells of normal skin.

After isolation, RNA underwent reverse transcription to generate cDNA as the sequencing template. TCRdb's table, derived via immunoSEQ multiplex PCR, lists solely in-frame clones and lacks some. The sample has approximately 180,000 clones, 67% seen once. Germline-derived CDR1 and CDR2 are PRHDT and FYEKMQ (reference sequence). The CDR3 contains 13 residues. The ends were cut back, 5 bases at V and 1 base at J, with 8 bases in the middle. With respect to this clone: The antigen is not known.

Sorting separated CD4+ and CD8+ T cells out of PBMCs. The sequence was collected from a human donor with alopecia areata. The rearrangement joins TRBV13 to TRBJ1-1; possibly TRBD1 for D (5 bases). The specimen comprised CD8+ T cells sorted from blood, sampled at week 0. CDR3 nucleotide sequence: TGTGCCAGCAGCGGAGGGGAGAACACTGAAGCTTTCTTT. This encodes CASSGGENTEAFF.